The 29 T cell receptor beta chains reported below all come from one sample, sequenced in a study of beta chain features in type 1 diabetes. Reverse transcription of all isolated RNA meant that expressed TCRB transcripts were sequenced. TCRdb's table, derived via immunoSEQ multiplex PCR, lists solely in-frame clones and lacks some. This sample yields more than 150,000 clones, of which approximately 12% are seen a single time; roughly 1.9% belongs to the top ten. Input material: central memory CD4+ T cells from blood. These receptors were obtained from a man between 18 and 35 years old in good health.

The J gene is TRBJ1-4, the V gene TRBV5-1; D possibly corresponds to TRBD1 (6 bases). V shed 1 base and J shed 7 bases, with 11 bases lying between them. The germline CDR1 and CDR2 sequences are SGHRS and YFSETQ. The CDR3 has 14 amino acids. The CDR3 DNA is TGCGCCAGCAGCTTGACAGGGAATGGTGAAAAACTGTTTTTT. Its protein is CASSLTGNGEKLFF.

There are many counts of this clone. The V and J genes are TRBV2 and TRBJ1-2; TRBD1 agrees at 11 bases. Germline loops: CDR1 SNHLY, CDR2 FYNNEI. Trimming cost V 3 bases and J 0 bases; bases outside gene matches: 9. The CDR3 totals 18 residues. CDR3 sequence: CASSDPDRGQEANYGYTF. The CDR3 nucleotides read TGTGCCAGCAGTGACCCGGACAGGGGGCAAGAGGCTAACTATGGCTACACCTTC.

The chain is built from TRBV6-1 and TRBJ2-1; 7 bases align to TRBD2. With V trimmed by 5 bases and J by 2 bases, 6 bases remained unmatched. This CDR3 contains 15 residues. Germline values: CDR1 MNHNS, CDR2 SASEGT. For the CDR3, the DNA is TGTGCCAGCAGTACATCCGGGACTACCTACAATGAGCAGTTCTTC. It encodes CASSTSGTTYNEQFF.

As regards this clone: The sample carries other DNA sequences with the same CDR3. V and J are TRBV9 and TRBJ2-3; TRBD1 might be the D (5 bases). This CDR3 spans 14 amino acids. From germline, CDR1 is SGDLS and CDR2 YYNGEE. The V end lost 0 bases, the J end lost 3 bases, and 8 bases lay between the germline ends. CDR3 protein: CASSVASGTDTQYF. The CDR3, as DNA: TGTGCCAGCAGCGTAGCGTCAGGGACAGATACGCAGTATTTT.

The chain couples TRBV7-2 to TRBJ2-6; D call uncertain. Trimming pared 5 bases from V and 0 bases from J, leaving 2 bases between. This CDR3 comprises 13 residues. CDR1 SGHTA and CDR2 FQGNSA come from the germline V gene. DNA for the CDR3: TGTGCCAGCAGCCACTCTGGGGCCAACGTCCTGACTTTC. This gives the protein CASSHSGANVLTF.

This clone was counted only a few times. The CDR3 loop reads CASSLVRRGQFF. The CDR3 nucleotides are TGTGCCAGCAGTTTGGTGAGGAGGGGGCAGTTCTTC. This chain connects TRBV28 to TRBJ2-1; perhaps TRBD2 as D (6 bases). The V end was cut by 3 bases, the J end by 12 bases, with 12 bases between. The CDR3 contains 12 residues. Looked up from germline, CDR1 is MDHEN and CDR2 is SYDVKM.

This chain links TRBV15 with TRBJ1-2; D is unclear. Germline loops: CDR1 LNHNV, CDR2 YYDKDF (reference sequence). This CDR3 spans 12 amino acids. Trimming cost V 5 bases and J 2 bases, with 6 bases left between them. This CDR3 reads CATSQRNYGYTF. Written as DNA, the CDR3 is TGTGCCACCAGCCAGAGAAACTATGGCTACACCTTC. Drawing the rest from reference TRBV15 and TRBJ1-2, the complete variable domain is DAMVIQNPRYQVTQFGKPVTLSCSQTLNHNVMYWYQQKSSQAPKLLFHYYDKDFNNEADTPDNFQSRRPNTSFCFLDIRSPGLGDTAMYLCATSQRNYGYTFGSGTRLTVV.

This clone was seen at least ten times. Other DNA variants within this sample encode the same CDR3. The rearrangement links TRBV7-2 to TRBJ2-3; D is perhaps TRBD2 (5 bases). Between the trimmed V and J ends, which lost 5 bases and 0 bases, there was a span of 9 bases. The V gene's germline CDR1 is SGHTA and CDR2 FQGNSA. There are 14 residues in the CDR3. CDR3 in amino acids: CASSPSGSTDTQYF. CDR3 sequence (DNA): TGTGCCAGCAGCCCAAGCGGCAGCACAGATACGCAGTATTTT.

The sample holds a few counts of this clone. Here the CDR3 reads CACRQALEYQETQYF. CDR3 coding DNA: TGTGCCTGCCGACAGGCGTTAGAGTACCAAGAGACCCAGTACTTC. The chain has TRBV30 and TRBJ2-5; D perhaps matches TRBD1 (6 bases). Germline V gene sequence: CDR1 GTSNPN, CDR2 SVGIG (reference sequence). The CDR3 spans 15 residues. The ends were cut back, 6 bases at V and 0 bases at J, with 17 bases in the middle. The full variable domain, its missing parts supplied by reference TRBV30 and TRBJ2-5, is SQTIHQWPATLVQPVGSPLSLECTVEGTSNPNLYWYRQAAGRGLQLLFYSVGIGQISSEVPQNLSASRPQDRQFILSSKKLLLSDSGFYLCACRQALEYQETQYFGPGTRLLVL.

J is TRBJ1-2 and V is TRBV7-3; 9 bases line up with TRBD1. With V trimmed by 5 bases and J by 6 bases, 4 bases remained unmatched. This CDR3 contains 13 residues. Germline V CDR1 and CDR2: SGHTA, FQGTGA. CDR3 in amino acids: CASSRDRENGYTF. In nucleotides, the CDR3 is TGTGCCAGCAGCCGGGACAGGGAGAATGGCTACACCTTC.

This clone has just one count. V gene TRBV9 combines with J gene TRBJ1-3; D may be TRBD1 (5 bases). Trimming shortened V by 4 bases and J by 0 bases, and 11 bases separated the two germline ends. This CDR3 contains 15 residues. Germline-derived CDR1 and CDR2 are SGDLS and YYNGEE. The CDR3 reads CASSPSGVSGNTIYF. The CDR3 DNA sequence: TGTGCCAGCAGCCCGTCGGGGGTCTCTGGAAACACCATATATTTT. The whole variable domain, filled in from reference TRBV9 and TRBJ1-3, reads DSGVTQTPKHLITATGQRVTLRCSPRSGDLSVYWYQQSLDQGLQFLIQYYNGEERAKGNILERFSAQQFPDLHSELNLSSLELGDSALYFCASSPSGVSGNTIYFGEGSWLTVV.

This clone was found a few times. The chain joins TRBV9 to TRBJ2-6; D is unresolved. The CDR3 totals 14 residues. Germline values: CDR1 SGDLS, CDR2 YYNGEE. Trimming left V 2 bases short and J 2 bases short, with 5 bases between. This CDR3 reads CASSVWAGANVLTF. CDR3 in DNA: TGTGCCAGCAGCGTTTGGGCTGGGGCCAACGTCCTGACTTTC.

This clone was detected ten times or more. J is TRBJ2-7 and V is TRBV9; 10 nucleotides agree with TRBD1. The CDR3 length is 15 residues. In germline, CDR1 is SGDLS, CDR2 YYNGEE. Trimming took 0 bases from V and 6 from J; bases not matched to a gene: 6. The CDR3 DNA reads TGTGCCAGCAGCGTAGGCCCGGGACAGGGGTTCGAGCAGTACTTC. Its protein product is CASSVGPGQGFEQYF.

This clone was recorded many times. CDR3 protein: CASSVEGTSAADTQYF. The CDR3 coding sequence is TGTGCCAGCAGCGTAGAGGGGACTAGCGCGGCAGATACGCAGTATTTT. V and J are TRBV9 and TRBJ2-3; 10 positions agree with TRBD2. The germline V gene encodes CDR1 SGDLS and CDR2 YYNGEE. CDR3 length: 16 residues. J was trimmed by 4 bases and V by 0 bases; bases with no gene match: 5.

The V call is TRBV7-2, the J call TRBJ1-3; possible D gene TRBD1, 6 bases. Germline loops: CDR1 SGHTA, CDR2 FQGNSA. The V gene lost 5 bases and the J gene lost 0 bases, with 17 bases spanning the gap. This CDR3 spans 17 amino acids. DNA for the CDR3: TGTGCCAGCAGCCCACGGACAGTAACCAGCTCTGGAAACACCATATATTTT. Residues: CASSPRTVTSSGNTIYF.

CDR3 loop: CASSPRGATQYF. For the CDR3, the DNA is TGTGCCAGCAGTCCTAGGGGGGCTACGCAGTATTTT. The chain carries TRBV27 and TRBJ2-3, with D perhaps assigned TRBD1 or TRBD2 (6 bases each). V was pared by 5 bases and J by 8 bases, with 11 bases between. The germline V gene encodes CDR1 MNHEY and CDR2 SMNVEV (reference sequence). The CDR3 has 12 residues.

This clone has only a few counts. The chain recombines TRBV28 with TRBJ2-7, with TRBD1 identical over 7 bases. J gave up 2 bases and V 6 bases, and 7 bases lay outside the gene matches. Germline V gene lookup returns CDR1 MDHEN and CDR2 SYDVKM. The CDR3 is made up of 14 amino acids. CDR3 sequence: CASRGRGTAYEQYF. The CDR3 DNA reads TGTGCCAGCAGGGGCAGGGGGACCGCCTACGAGCAGTACTTC.

J is TRBJ1-5 and V is TRBV2; 9 bases align to TRBD1. The V segment lost 6 bases and the J segment 3 bases; nucleotides outside the gene matches: 3. Germline CDR1 is SNHLY and CDR2 is FYNNEI. This CDR3 has 14 residues. The CDR3 bases are TGTGCCAGCAGAGGGACAGGGTTCAATCAGCCCCAGCATTTT. Residues: CASRGTGFNQPQHF.

V and J are TRBV20-1 and TRBJ1-1, with 7 bases identical to TRBD1. V lost 5 bases, J lost 13 bases, and 7 bases stayed unmatched. This CDR3 spans 10 amino acids. Germline assignment: CDR1 DFQATT and CDR2 SNEGSKA (reference sequence). The CDR3 sequence is CSAYDRVVFF. The CDR3 nucleotides are TGCAGTGCTTATGACAGGGTGGTTTTCTTT.

The V call is TRBV18, the J call TRBJ1-2; D call uncertain. The CDR3 runs 15 residues. V lost 0 bases and J lost 4, with 12 bases in between. In germline, CDR1 is KGHSH, CDR2 LQKENI. Here the CDR3 reads CASSPPDQVTYGYTF. The CDR3 nucleotides are TGTGCCAGCTCACCACCGGATCAGGTTACCTATGGCTACACCTTC. The entire variable domain, with the rest obtained from reference TRBV18 and TRBJ1-2, is as follows: NAGVMQNPRHLVRRRGQEARLRCSPMKGHSHVYWYRQLPEEGLKFMVYLQKENIIDESGMPKERFSAEFPKEGPSILRIQQVVRGDSAAYFCASSPPDQVTYGYTFGSGTRLTVV.

The chain joins TRBV6-6 to TRBJ1-2; a possible D gene is TRBD1 (5 bases). Germline CDR1 and CDR2: MNHNY and SVGAGI (reference sequence). V was trimmed by 6 bases and J by 8 bases, leaving 13 bases between them. This CDR3 comprises 12 residues. Here the CDR3 reads CASSDPKGGYTF. In DNA form, the CDR3 reads TGTGCCAGCAGCGATCCCAAGGGGGGCTACACCTTC.

The rearrangement links TRBV4-3 to TRBJ2-2; the D gene is possibly TRBD1 (5 bases). V lost 4 bases and J 2 bases, leaving 8 bases between the germline ends. Germline CDR1 is LGHNA and CDR2 is YSLEER. The CDR3 totals 14 residues. DNA of the CDR3: TGCGCCAGCAGCCGAACAGGAAACACCGGGGAGCTGTTTTTT. It codes for CASSRTGNTGELFF.

The rearrangement uses TRBV25-1 and TRBJ1-1; the D is unclear. Trimming removed 6 bases from V and 4 bases from J, with 12 bases in between. The CDR3 consists of 13 residues. The germline gives CDR1 MGHDK, CDR2 SYGVNS. In DNA form, the CDR3 reads TGTGCCAGCAGGCCCCAAATCCGCACTGAAGCTTTCTTT. It encodes CASRPQIRTEAFF.

The V and J genes are TRBV29-1 and TRBJ2-1; a weak D match, TRBD1 (6 bases). Germline CDR1 and CDR2: SQVTM and ANQGSEA. This CDR3 region has 14 residues. The ends were cut back, 4 bases at V and 0 bases at J, with 10 bases in the middle. CDR3: CSVVEQGSYNEQFF. As DNA, the CDR3 is TGCAGCGTTGTGGAACAGGGCTCCTACAATGAGCAGTTCTTC.

This clone was recorded a few times. The V and J genes are TRBV10-3 and TRBJ1-1; D may be TRBD1 (6 bases). Germline V gene data show CDR1 as ENHRY and CDR2 as SYGVKD. This CDR3 spans 13 amino acids. Trimming removed 9 bases from V and 7 bases from J, with 18 bases in between. The CDR3 sequence: CAIRDLGANEAFF. Written as DNA, the CDR3 is TGTGCCATACGGGATTTGGGGGCTAATGAAGCTTTCTTT.

This chain links TRBV27 with TRBJ1-6; the D is unclear. The V gene's germline CDR1 is MNHEY and CDR2 SMNVEV (reference sequence). With 3 bases removed from V and 6 bases from J, the gap between germline ends came to 3 bases. This CDR3 contains 12 residues. As DNA, the CDR3 is TGTGCCAGCAGTTTTCTTAATTCACCCCTCCACTTT. This gives the protein CASSFLNSPLHF.

A few counts support this clone. The chain uses TRBV4-2 and TRBJ2-1; 8 bases are shared with TRBD2. Germline CDR1 is LGHNA and CDR2 is YNFKEQ. The length of the CDR3 is 18 residues. J lost 7 bases, V lost 4 bases, and 18 bases had no gene match. Here the CDR3 reads CASSPLPRGSGGVNEQFF. CDR3 bases: TGTGCCAGCAGCCCACTCCCACGAGGGAGCGGGGGAGTTAATGAGCAGTTCTTC.

This clone was seen more than once but under ten times. The chain has TRBV28 and TRBJ1-2; 8 bases line up with TRBD1. Germline assignment: CDR1 MDHEN and CDR2 SYDVKM. V shed 3 bases, J shed 7 bases, and the junction held 4 bases outside the gene matches. CDR3 length: 13 residues. The DNA of the CDR3 is TGTGCCAGCAGTTTGCCAGGGGGCGTTGGCTACACCTTC. This gives the protein CASSLPGGVGYTF.

This clone was seen a handful of times. V is TRBV6-5 and J is TRBJ2-3; weak D call: TRBD2 (6 bases). CDR1 MNHEY and CDR2 SVGAGI come from the germline V gene. Trimming stripped 5 bases from V and 11 bases from J, with 20 bases between. The CDR3 has 14 residues. CDR3: CASSPPGLIRGQYF. In nucleotides, the CDR3 is TGTGCCAGCAGTCCTCCGGGACTCATCCGCGGGCAGTATTTT.